This T cell receptor (beta chain) was documented in a study of blood T cell repertoires in COVID-19. With 3 bases clipped from V and 4 bases from J, the junction kept 10 bases outside the gene matches. Per the germline V gene, CDR1 is SEHNR and CDR2 is FQNEAQ (reference sequence). This CDR3 has 16 residues. Per the study methods: Using reference gene primer amplification, nucleated cell counts were estimated. The table came from immunoSEQ multiplex PCR; TCRdb's copy has only in-frame clones and leaves some out. For V, J and clone size, that table is used; D and trimming come from the DNA. The sample holds tens of thousands of clones; around 70% are singletons and the top ten take approximately 15%.

The receptor's source is a woman between 70 and 85 years old with acute or convalescent COVID-19. The J gene is TRBJ2-3, the V gene TRBV7-9, with 7 bases lining up with TRBD1. Source material: peripheral blood. Written as DNA, the CDR3 is TGTGCCAGCAGCTTCGAACAGGGGACGGCCGCAGATACGCAGTATTTT. Residues: CASSFEQGTAADTQYF.